The 7 T cell receptor beta chains reported below all come from one sample, sequenced in a study of CD8 T cells in Susac syndrome. Roughly 0.5 to 1 ug RNA was reverse transcribed with random hexamers. TCRdb redid the calling of the immunoSEQ multiplex PCR reads with MiXCR, one entry per CDR3 protein. Of around 140,000 distinct CDR3 sequences detected, 94% appear once; the ten largest clones hold nearly 0.085%. The sample taken for sequencing was CD4+ T cells from PBMCs. These receptors all come from a human donor in good health.

The chain carries TRBV10-3 and TRBJ1-2; TRBD1 is a possible D gene (6 bases). Trimming left V 10 bases short and J 8 bases short, with 11 bases between. Germline V gene sequence: CDR1 ENHRY, CDR2 SYGVKD. The CDR3 totals 10 residues. Written as DNA, the CDR3 is TGTGCCACAACAGGGTTCGGCTACACCTTC. Translating it yields CATTGFGYTF.

The chain recombines TRBV28 with TRBJ1-1; D uncertain. V was shortened by 1 base and J by 11 bases, with 23 bases between the two germline ends. The CDR3 has 16 amino acids. CDR1 is MDHEN, CDR2 SYDVKM, per germline. CDR3 sequence (DNA): TGTGCCAGCAGTTTATCGTTAGGCATAGGCCGGCCGTTGGCTTTCTTT. Translation: CASSLSLGIGRPLAFF.

The CDR3 DNA reads TGTGCCAGCAGTGACTCCCAGGGACAGGGGGAATATGGCTACACCTTC. Translating it yields CASSDSQGQGEYGYTF. The V gene is TRBV6-4, the J gene TRBJ1-2, with 11 bases that match TRBD1. V lost 0 bases, J lost 5 bases, and 5 bases stayed unmatched. The CDR3 is 16 residues long. The germline gives CDR1 MRHNA, CDR2 SNTAGT.

J is TRBJ2-7 and V is TRBV5-1, with D possibly TRBD1 on 6 matching bases. Germline-derived CDR1 and CDR2 are SGHRS and YFSETQ. This CDR3 has 15 amino acids. Between the trimmed V and J ends, which lost 0 bases and 2 bases, there was a span of 12 bases. CDR3 DNA sequence: TGCGCCAGCAGCTTGGGGGACACTCCAACCTACGAGCAGTACTTC. This gives the protein CASSLGDTPTYEQYF.

This rearrangement joins TRBV7-2 to TRBJ2-1, with TRBD1 as a possible D gene (7 bases). CDR1 is SGHTA and CDR2 is FQGNSA in the germline V gene. The CDR3 covers 16 residues. Trimming cost V 5 bases and J 1 base, with 15 bases left between them. The CDR3 coding sequence is TGTGCCAGCAGCCCCCAGGGGGGAGTTTCCTACAATGAGCAGTTCTTC. Its translation is CASSPQGGVSYNEQFF.

The V gene is TRBV4-2, the J gene TRBJ2-5, with 14 bases fitting TRBD2. Germline CDR1 LGHNA, CDR2 YNFKEQ. This CDR3 contains 18 residues. The V and J ends lost 1 base and 4 bases, in that order; junction bases with no gene match: 8. The CDR3 is CASSQGRGLAGEGETQYF. The CDR3 nucleotides are TGTGCCAGCAGCCAAGGAAGGGGACTAGCGGGAGAAGGAGAGACCCAGTACTTC.

The rearrangement joins TRBV2 to TRBJ1-1; no clear D. Deletions cut 1 base from V and 1 base from J, with 7 bases between. The CDR3 runs to 14 residues. Germline V CDR1 and CDR2: SNHLY, FYNNEI. The chain's CDR3 is CASSEGWGNTEAFF. The CDR3 DNA follows: TGTGCCAGCAGTGAAGGTTGGGGGAACACTGAAGCTTTCTTT.